The 22 T cell receptor beta chains listed next were all sequenced from one sample in a study of CD8 T cells in ankylosing spondylitis. MiXCR, run by TCRdb on the 5' RACE reads, gives a single entry per CDR3 protein. Of about 130,000 distinct CDR3 sequences in the sample, 7% to 10% were seen once. Sequencing was done on a sample of blood, either unsorted or a sorted T cell fraction (not recorded which). The receptors were gathered from a male donor with ankylosing spondylitis or in good health (not recorded which).

This clonotype showed up many times. The CDR3 protein is CASTIESQSSYEQYF. In DNA, the CDR3 is TGCGCCAGCACCATTGAATCCCAAAGCTCCTACGAGCAGTACTTC. V usage is TRBV5-1 and J usage is TRBJ2-7; no clear D gene. The ends were cut back, 6 bases at V and 0 bases at J, with 16 bases in the middle. Germline assignment: CDR1 SGHRS and CDR2 YFSETQ. This CDR3 has 15 residues.

This clonotype was counted at least ten times. The chain has TRBV5-1 and TRBJ2-1; D remains unclear. Trimming stripped 2 bases from V and 5 bases from J, with 11 bases between. Germline CDR1 SGHRS, CDR2 YFSETQ. The CDR3 is made up of 14 amino acids. The CDR3 here is CASSLRTSDNEQFF. DNA of the CDR3: TGCGCCAGCAGCTTAAGGACGAGTGACAATGAGCAGTTCTTC.

This clonotype turned up a few times. The rearrangement uses TRBV29-1 and TRBJ2-3; perhaps TRBD1 as D (6 bases). The V gene's germline CDR1 is SQVTM and CDR2 ANQGSEA. CDR3 size: 14 residues. Trimming shortened V by 7 bases and J by 3 bases, and 17 bases separated the two germline ends. The CDR3 DNA reads as TGCAGCGCCGAACAGGGTTATTTTACAGATACGCAGTATTTT. Translated, it gives CSAEQGYFTDTQYF.

This clonotype was detected many times. V and J are TRBV29-1 and TRBJ2-5; TRBD2 agrees at 10 bases. With 6 bases clipped from V and 4 bases from J, the junction kept 2 bases outside the gene matches. Germline-derived CDR1 and CDR2 are SQVTM and ANQGSEA. This CDR3 is 12 amino acids long. The CDR3 region has the DNA TGCAGCGTCAGGACTAGCGGAGAGACCCAGTACTTC. It is translated as CSVRTSGETQYF.

This chain joins TRBV7-2 and TRBJ2-2, with 8 bases that match TRBD1. Losses at the gene ends were 7 bases for V and 6 bases for J; bases not matched to a gene: 10. The CDR3 length is 15 residues. The germline V gene has CDR1 SGHTA and CDR2 FQGNSA. CDR3 in amino acids: CASTVTGGRAGELFF. The DNA for the CDR3 is TGTGCCAGCACCGTAACAGGGGGGCGGGCCGGGGAGCTGTTTTTT.

The rearrangement links TRBV20-1 to TRBJ2-1; D ambiguous. CDR1 and CDR2 (germline): DFQATT, SNEGSKA (reference sequence). The CDR3 is 15 residues long. Trimming stripped 0 bases from V and 1 base from J, with 10 bases between. CDR3 loop: CSARDPIQSYNEQFF. The CDR3 nucleotides are TGCAGTGCTAGAGACCCGATCCAATCCTACAATGAGCAGTTCTTC.

This chain uses TRBV20-1 with TRBJ2-5; TRBD1 is a possible D gene (6 bases). The CDR3 consists of 13 residues. The V and J ends lost 0 bases and 3 bases respectively, with 8 bases between them. The germline CDR1 and CDR2 sequences are DFQATT and SNEGSKA (reference sequence). CDR3 coding DNA: TGCAGTGCTAGAGATGACAGGAAAGAGACCCAGTACTTC. This codes for CSARDDRKETQYF.

This clonotype was recorded at least ten times. The chain has TRBV20-1 and TRBJ1-5; 7 bases agree with TRBD1. Trimming removed 8 bases from V and 4 bases from J; junction bases left unmatched: 8. The CDR3 runs to 13 residues. The germline V gene encodes CDR1 DFQATT and CDR2 SNEGSKA (reference sequence). The CDR3 DNA sequence: TGCAGTTTAGGGCCGGGACAGAATCAGCCCCAGCATTTT. This encodes CSLGPGQNQPQHF.

This clonotype has a count of ten or more. The CDR3 loop is CASSDRDYEQYF. CDR3 bases: TGCGCCAGCAGCGACAGGGACTACGAGCAGTACTTC. The chain is built from TRBV5-1 and TRBJ2-7; 7 bases are shared with TRBD1. V was clipped by 4 bases and J by 3 bases; unmatched bases: 1. Germline V gives CDR1 SGHRS, CDR2 YFSETQ. The length of the CDR3 is 12 residues.

This clonotype was picked up many times. The J gene is TRBJ2-5, the V gene TRBV20-1; weak D call: TRBD1 (6 bases). The germline V gene encodes CDR1 DFQATT and CDR2 SNEGSKA (reference sequence). Trimming took 3 bases from V and 2 from J, leaving 10 bases between them. The CDR3 is made up of 13 amino acids. The CDR3 nucleotides read TGCAGTGCTAGCAGAACAGGGCAAGAGACCCAGTACTTC. Translated, it gives CSASRTGQETQYF.

This clonotype was seen many times. This chain connects TRBV7-2 to TRBJ1-4; TRBD1 matches at 10 bases. V lost 3 bases and J lost 8; bases outside the gene matches: 6. CDR3 length: 15 amino acids. CDR1 SGHTA and CDR2 FQGNSA come from the germline V gene. In nucleotides, the CDR3 is TGTGCCAGCAGCTTTAGCGACAGGGGGCACGAAAAACTGTTTTTT. It is translated as CASSFSDRGHEKLFF.

A note on this clonotype: This may be a read error, as it is one base from a much larger clone. This sequence joins TRBV10-3 and TRBJ2-3, with D perhaps TRBD1 or TRBD2 (7 bases each). The CDR3 length is 13 residues. Germline CDR1 ENHRY, CDR2 SYGVKD. The CDR3 region is CAISDGGTDTLYF. CDR3 nucleotide sequence: TGTGCCATCAGTGACGGGGGGACAGATACGCTGTATTTT.

This clonotype has at least ten counts. The CDR3 nucleotides read TGTGCCAGCAGCCGACGTCGGGGGGTGAACACTGAAGCTTTCTTT. Translating gives CASSRRRGVNTEAFF. The V gene is TRBV12-3 or TRBV12-4, the J gene TRBJ1-1, with a weak D call TRBD1 (5 bases). The ends were cut back, 6 bases at V and 0 bases at J, with 14 bases in the middle. The length of the CDR3 is 15 residues.

This clonotype was counted ten times or more. The chain uses TRBV20-1 and TRBJ2-3, with 12 bases that match TRBD2. CDR3 length: 13 residues. In germline, CDR1 is DFQATT, CDR2 SNEGSKA (reference sequence). The trim removed 6 bases at V and 5 bases at J, leaving 3 bases unmatched. CDR3 loop: CSALGLAGDTQYF. The CDR3 DNA reads TGCAGTGCCTTGGGACTAGCGGGAGATACGCAGTATTTT.

This clonotype occurred many times. The chain carries TRBV12-3 or TRBV12-4 and TRBJ1-3; TRBD1 matches 9 bases. V lost 1 base and J lost 2; bases outside the gene matches: 0. This CDR3 is 15 amino acids long. Here the CDR3 reads CASSLGDRAGNTIYF. The CDR3 DNA reads as TGTGCCAGCAGTTTAGGGGACAGGGCTGGAAACACCATATATTTT.

The V call is TRBV6-2 or TRBV6-3, the J call TRBJ2-5, with 9 bases fitting TRBD2. The V gene's germline CDR1 is MNHEY and CDR2 SVGEGT. The CDR3 is 14 residues long. With V trimmed by 6 bases and J by 5 bases, 7 bases remained unmatched. CDR3 sequence (DNA): TGTGCCAGCAGATCCGGGACTAGCACGGAGACCCAGTACTTC. Translating it yields CASRSGTSTETQYF.

This clonotype appeared many times. The gene calls are TRBV6-1 and TRBJ2-7; no clear D. V was pared by 3 bases and J by 5 bases, with 17 bases between. This CDR3 is built from 15 residues. In germline, CDR1 is MNHNS, CDR2 SASEGT. CDR3 protein: CASSDGSAVIHEQYF. DNA of the CDR3: TGTGCCAGCAGTGATGGGTCAGCAGTTATCCACGAGCAGTACTTC.

This clonotype was picked up many times. The chain is built from TRBV7-2 and TRBJ1-5; D perhaps matches TRBD1 (6 bases). The V end lost 2 bases, the J end lost 3 bases, and 11 bases lay between the germline ends. The V gene's germline CDR1 is SGHTA and CDR2 FQGNSA. This CDR3 comprises 15 residues. The CDR3 DNA reads TGTGCCAGCAGCTTAACAGGGTCCTACAATCAGCCCCAGCATTTT. It is translated as CASSLTGSYNQPQHF.

This clonotype was detected ten times or more. This chain links TRBV27 with TRBJ1-1, with D possibly matching TRBD1 (5 bases). Germline V CDR1 and CDR2: MNHEY, SMNVEV (reference sequence). Trimming took 0 bases from V and 4 from J, leaving 12 bases between them. The CDR3 covers 15 residues. The CDR3 reads CASSLSNGGGTEAFF. For the CDR3, the DNA is TGTGCCAGCAGTTTATCGAATGGTGGGGGCACTGAAGCTTTCTTT.

This clonotype has a handful of counts. The chain links TRBV5-1 to TRBJ2-1; TRBD2 matches at 10 bases. CDR1 is SGHRS and CDR2 is YFSETQ in the germline V gene. This CDR3 is built from 15 residues. The trim removed 5 bases at V and 5 bases at J, leaving 7 bases unmatched. The CDR3 reads CASRPGTSDHNEQFF. The CDR3 region has the DNA TGCGCCAGCAGGCCAGGGACTAGCGACCACAATGAGCAGTTCTTC.

This chain uses TRBV7-2 with TRBJ1-2; no clear D. The CDR3 is made up of 14 amino acids. Germline loops: CDR1 SGHTA, CDR2 FQGNSA. Trimming stripped 3 bases from V and 4 bases from J, with 12 bases between. For the CDR3, the DNA is TGTGCCAGCAGCTTTAGTCCAGCTGCCTATGGCTACACCTTC. As protein: CASSFSPAAYGYTF.

This clonotype was detected ten times or more. The rearrangement uses TRBV7-2 and TRBJ2-1, with 8 bases lining up with TRBD2. The length of the CDR3 is 16 residues. From germline, CDR1 is SGHTA and CDR2 FQGNSA. Trimming took 1 base from V and 6 from J; bases not matched to a gene: 8. The CDR3 reads CASSLGSGTSRNEQFF. CDR3 nucleotides: TGTGCCAGCAGCTTAGGTTCCGGGACTAGTCGCAATGAGCAGTTCTTC.